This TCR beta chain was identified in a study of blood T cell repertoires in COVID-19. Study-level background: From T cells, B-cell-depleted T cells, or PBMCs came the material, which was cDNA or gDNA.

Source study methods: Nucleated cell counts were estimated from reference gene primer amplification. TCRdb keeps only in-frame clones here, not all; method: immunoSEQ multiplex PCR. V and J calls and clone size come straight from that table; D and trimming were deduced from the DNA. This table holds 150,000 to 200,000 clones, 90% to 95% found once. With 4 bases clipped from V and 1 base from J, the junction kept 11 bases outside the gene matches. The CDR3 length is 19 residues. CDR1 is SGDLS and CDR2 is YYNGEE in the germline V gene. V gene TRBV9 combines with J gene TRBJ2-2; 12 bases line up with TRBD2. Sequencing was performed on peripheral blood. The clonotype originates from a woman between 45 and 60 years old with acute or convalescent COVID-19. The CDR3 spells CASSRRTSGDSLNTGELFF. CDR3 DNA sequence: TGTGCCAGCAGCAGGCGGACTAGCGGGGATTCCCTGAACACCGGGGAGCTGTTTTTT. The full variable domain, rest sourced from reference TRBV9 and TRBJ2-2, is DSGVTQTPKHLITATGQRVTLRCSPRSGDLSVYWYQQSLDQGLQFLIQYYNGEERAKGNILERFSAQQFPDLHSELNLSSLELGDSALYFCASSRRTSGDSLNTGELFFGEGSRLTVL.